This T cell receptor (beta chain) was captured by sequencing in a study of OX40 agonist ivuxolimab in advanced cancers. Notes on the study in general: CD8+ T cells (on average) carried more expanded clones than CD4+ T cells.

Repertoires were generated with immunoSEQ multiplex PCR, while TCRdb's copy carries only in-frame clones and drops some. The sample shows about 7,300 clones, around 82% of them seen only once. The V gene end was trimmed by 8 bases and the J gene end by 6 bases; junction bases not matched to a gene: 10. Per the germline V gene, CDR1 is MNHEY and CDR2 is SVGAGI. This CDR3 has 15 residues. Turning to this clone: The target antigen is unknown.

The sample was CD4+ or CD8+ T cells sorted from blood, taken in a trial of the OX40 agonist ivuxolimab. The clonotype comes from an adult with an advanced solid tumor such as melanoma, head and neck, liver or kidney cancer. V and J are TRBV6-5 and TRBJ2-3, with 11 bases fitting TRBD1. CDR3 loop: CASSLGTGGYDTQYF. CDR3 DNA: TGTGCCAGCTCCCTAGGGACAGGGGGGTACGATACGCAGTATTTT.